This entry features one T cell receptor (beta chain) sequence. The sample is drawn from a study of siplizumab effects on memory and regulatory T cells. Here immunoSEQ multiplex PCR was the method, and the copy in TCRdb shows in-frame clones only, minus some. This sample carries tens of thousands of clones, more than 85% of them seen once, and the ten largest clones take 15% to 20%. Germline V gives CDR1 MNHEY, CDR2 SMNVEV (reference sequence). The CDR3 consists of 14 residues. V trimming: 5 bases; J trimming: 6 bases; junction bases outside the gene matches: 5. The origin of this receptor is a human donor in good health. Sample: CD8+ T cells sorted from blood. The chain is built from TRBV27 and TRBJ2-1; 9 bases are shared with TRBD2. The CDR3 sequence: CASSPGTSLNEQFF. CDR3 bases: TGTGCCAGCAGTCCCGGGACTAGCCTCAATGAGCAGTTCTTC.